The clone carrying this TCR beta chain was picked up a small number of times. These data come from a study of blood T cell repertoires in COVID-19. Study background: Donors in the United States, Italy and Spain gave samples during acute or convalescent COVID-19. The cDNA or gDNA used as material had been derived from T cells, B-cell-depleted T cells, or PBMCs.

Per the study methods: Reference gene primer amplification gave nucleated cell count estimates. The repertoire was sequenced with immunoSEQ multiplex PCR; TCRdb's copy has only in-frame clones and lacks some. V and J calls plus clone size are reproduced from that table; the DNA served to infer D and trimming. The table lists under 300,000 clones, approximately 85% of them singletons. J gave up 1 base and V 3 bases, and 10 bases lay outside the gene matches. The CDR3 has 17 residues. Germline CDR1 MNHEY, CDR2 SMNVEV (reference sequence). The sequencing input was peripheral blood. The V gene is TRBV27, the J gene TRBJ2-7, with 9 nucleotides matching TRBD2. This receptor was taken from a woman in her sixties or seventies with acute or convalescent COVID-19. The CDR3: CASSFGSGGQLSYEQYF. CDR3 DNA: TGTGCCAGCAGTTTCGGTAGCGGGGGTCAACTTTCCTACGAGCAGTACTTC.